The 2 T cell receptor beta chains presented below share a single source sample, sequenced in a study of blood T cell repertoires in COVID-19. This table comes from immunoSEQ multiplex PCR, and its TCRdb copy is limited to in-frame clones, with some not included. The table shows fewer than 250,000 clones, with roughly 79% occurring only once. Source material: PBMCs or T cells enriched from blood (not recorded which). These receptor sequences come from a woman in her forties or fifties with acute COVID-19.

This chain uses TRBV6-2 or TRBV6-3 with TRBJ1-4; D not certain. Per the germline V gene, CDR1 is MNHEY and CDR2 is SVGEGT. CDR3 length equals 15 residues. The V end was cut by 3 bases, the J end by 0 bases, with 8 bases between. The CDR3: CASSYPGATNEKLFF. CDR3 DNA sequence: TGTGCCAGCAGTTATCCGGGAGCAACTAATGAAAAACTGTTTTTT.

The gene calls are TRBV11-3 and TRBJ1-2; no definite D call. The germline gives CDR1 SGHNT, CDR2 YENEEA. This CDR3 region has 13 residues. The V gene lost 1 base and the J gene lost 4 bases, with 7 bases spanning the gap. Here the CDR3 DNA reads TGTGCCAGCAGCTTAGGCAGGTTCTATGGCTACACCTTC. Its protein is CASSLGRFYGYTF.